The rows below give T cell receptor beta chains drawn from one sample of a study of blood T cells in healthy people across ages. TCRdb passed the 5' RACE reads through MiXCR, listing each CDR3 protein once. The profile shows roughly 680,000 distinct CDR3 sequences, more than 40% of them singletons. Material for sequencing was blood. These receptors were obtained from a woman aged 60-75 years in good health. The CDR3 runs from the conserved cysteine through the conserved F or W. Fields, in order: clone size, V gene, J gene, D gene, CDR3 DNA, CDR3 protein. D genes are given only for firm matches. Clone size, where shown, is once, few, many, or a class for clones that have expanded.

>few|TRBV10-3|TRBJ2-3|TRBD2
TGTGCCATCAGGAGGGGACTAGCGAGCACAGATACGCAGTATTTT
CAIRRGLASTDTQYF
>NA|TRBV5-1|TRBJ2-3|TRBD2
TGCGCCAGCAGCTACGGACTAGCGGGTCTCTCCGGGGATACGCGGTATTTT
CASSYGLAGLSGDTRYF
>NA|TRBV4-3|TRBJ1-5|NA
TGCGCCAGCAGCCAATCTGGGGCCGTCCTTAGCAATCAGCCCCAGCATTTT
CASSQSGAVLSNQPQHF
>NA|TRBV7-2|TRBJ2-7|TRBD2
TGTGCCAGCAGCTTACCTAGCGGGAGGGCTGGTTTTGAGGTCGAGCAGTACTTC
CASSLPSGRAGFEVEQYF
>NA|TRBV4-3|TRBJ2-7|NA
TGCGCCAGCAGCCAAGGAGGGGAACGGGCTTTCTACGAGCAGTACTTC
CASSQGGERAFYEQYF
>NA|TRBV5-1|TRBJ2-7|NA
TGCGCCGGCGGCTTGGGTGGCAGCTACGAGCAGTACTTC
CAGGLGGSYEQYF
>few|TRBV10-3|TRBJ2-7|TRBD2
TGTGCCATCAGTGAGTCGCGGGGGGCCTACGAGCAGTACTTC
CAISESRGAYEQYF
>few|TRBV13|TRBJ2-7|TRBD2
TGTGCCAGCGGGAGGGCCCCCTACGAGCAGTACTTC
CASGRAPYEQYF
>NA|TRBV9|TRBJ1-2|TRBD1
TGTGCCAGCAGCCGTAGGGGACAGGAGAACTATGGCTACACCTTC
CASSRRGQENYGYTF
>NA|TRBV5-1|TRBJ2-7|TRBD2
TGCGCCAGCAGCACGGGACTAGCGGGACTCTACGAGCAGTACTTC
CASSTGLAGLYEQYF
>NA|TRBV19|TRBJ2-5|NA
TGTGCCAGTAGTCCATCGAGGGGAGAGACCCAGTACTTC
CASSPSRGETQYF
>NA|TRBV7-3|TRBJ2-5|NA
TGTGCCAGCAGCTTAAGCCAGGGATTGGGGACCCAGTACTTC
CASSLSQGLGTQYF
>NA|TRBV12-5|TRBJ2-7|NA
TGTGCTAGTGGTTTCGGGACCCAATACTACGAGCAGTACTTC
CASGFGTQYYEQYF
>NA|TRBV20-1|TRBJ1-5|NA
TGCAGTGCTAGAGACGGAGGGACGGTGGCTCAGCCCCAGCATTTT
CSARDGGTVAQPQHF
>many|TRBV15|TRBJ2-3|NA
TGTGCCACCAGCAGTGCAGGGGTACGGAGCACAGATACGCAGTATTTT
CATSSAGVRSTDTQYF
>few|TRBV6-2/TRBV6-3|TRBJ2-1|NA
TGTGCCAGCAGTGTTCTCCAGGGGGGTGAGCAGTTCTTC
CASSVLQGGEQFF
>NA|TRBV20-1|TRBJ2-3|NA
TGCAGTGCTATCTTCCGGGACGGGGGAACAGATACGCAGTATTTT
CSAIFRDGGTDTQYF
>NA|TRBV5-1|TRBJ2-1|NA
TGCGCCAGCAGCCTTCCCCTAGTTACTACAAGCAATGAGCAGTTCTTC
CASSLPLVTTSNEQFF
>NA|TRBV7-2|TRBJ1-1|NA
TGTGCCAGCAAGAACCAGCAGAACACTGAAGCTTTCTTT
CASKNQQNTEAFF
>NA|TRBV12-3/TRBV12-4|TRBJ1-2|NA
TGTGCCAGCACCTTGGGGGGGGGCGGCTACACCTTC
CASTLGGGGYTF
>once|TRBV27|TRBJ2-7|NA
TGTGCCAGCAGTTTTGACGGGCAGGTTAACGAGCAGTACTTC
CASSFDGQVNEQYF
>NA|TRBV7-2|TRBJ2-5|NA
TGTGCCAGCAGCTTAGGAGGGAACCCTCGAGAGACCCAGTACTTC
CASSLGGNPRETQYF
>NA|TRBV5-8|TRBJ2-1|NA
TGTGCCAGCAGCTTCAAAGAGCAGTTCTTC
CASSFKEQFF
>few|TRBV29-1|TRBJ2-3|NA
TGCAGCGTTGCACAGGGCGGTACAGATACGCAGTATTTT
CSVAQGGTDTQYF
>NA|TRBV11-2|TRBJ2-3|TRBD2
TGTGCCAGCAGCTTAGATCAGGTCGGGGGGGCTACAGATACGCAGTATTTT
CASSLDQVGGATDTQYF
>few|TRBV9|TRBJ2-5|NA
TGTGCCAGCAGCCTGGACTGGGACGGGACCCAGTACTTC
CASSLDWDGTQYF
>NA|TRBV3-1|TRBJ2-6|NA
TGTGCCAGCAGCCGCAGGGACGCCAACGTCCTGACTTTC
CASSRRDANVLTF
>few|TRBV5-1|TRBJ2-5|NA
TGCGCCAGCAGCTTTTTGGGGGTGCAAGAGACCCAGTACTTC
CASSFLGVQETQYF
>NA|TRBV9|TRBJ2-3|NA
TGTGCCAGCAGCGTGACCAGTCTACGCACAGATACGCAGTATTTT
CASSVTSLRTDTQYF
>NA|TRBV28|TRBJ2-1|NA
TGTGCCAGCAGTTCCTCTGAGCGGGTAAACAATGAGCAGTTCTTC
CASSSSERVNNEQFF
>many|TRBV2|TRBJ2-7|TRBD1
TGTGCCAGCAGTCGATGGGACAGGGGATCCGAGCAGTACTTC
CASSRWDRGSEQYF
>NA|TRBV12-3/TRBV12-4|TRBJ2-7|TRBD2
TGTGCCAGCAGTTTTAGCGGGAGGGGCGCCTACGAGCAGTACTTC
CASSFSGRGAYEQYF
>few|TRBV29-1|TRBJ2-7|TRBD1
TGCAGAGATAACAGGGGAGCCTACGAGCAGTACTTC
CRDNRGAYEQYF
>NA|TRBV5-6|TRBJ1-2|TRBD1
TGTGCCAGCAGCCTGACAGGGGGCGCGTTTGGCTACACCTTC
CASSLTGGAFGYTF
>NA|TRBV12-3/TRBV12-4|TRBJ2-7|TRBD1
TGTGCCAGCAGTCCTGGACAGGGGTTATGGGAGCAGTACTTC
CASSPGQGLWEQYF
>NA|TRBV27|TRBJ2-7|TRBD1
TGTGCCAGCAGTAGCGCCGGGACAGGGGGCTACGAGCAGTACTTC
CASSSAGTGGYEQYF
>few|TRBV6-1|TRBJ2-1|TRBD2
TGTGCCAGCAGTTATAGCGGGAGGGTCCGAAATGAGCAGTTCTTC
CASSYSGRVRNEQFF
>NA|TRBV7-2|TRBJ2-4|TRBD2
TGTGCCAGCAGCCCCGGGACTAGCGGGCCCCAAAACATTCAGTACTTC
CASSPGTSGPQNIQYF
>NA|TRBV7-2|TRBJ2-1|NA
TGTGCCAGCAGCTTAGGGTCAGGGGTGAATGAGCAGTTCTTC
CASSLGSGVNEQFF
>few|TRBV7-9|TRBJ2-7|NA
TGTGCCAGCAGCTTTGAGAGGGCCTACGAGCAGTACTTC
CASSFERAYEQYF
>once|TRBV27|TRBJ2-3|NA
TGTGCCAGCAGTCCTCCGAGGACATCTAAACCCGATACGCAGTATTTT
CASSPPRTSKPDTQYF
>once|TRBV15|TRBJ2-7|NA
TGTGCCACCAGCACCAATAGGGGTTACGAGCAGTACTTC
CATSTNRGYEQYF
>NA|TRBV27|TRBJ2-7|TRBD2
TGTGCCAGCAAGCGAAGCGGGGGCAGCTCCTACGAGCAGTACTTC
CASKRSGGSSYEQYF
>NA|TRBV6-2/TRBV6-3|TRBJ2-3|TRBD2
TGTGCCAGCAGACCTAGCGGGAGCTTCCCAGATACGCAGTATTTT
CASRPSGSFPDTQYF
>NA|TRBV29-1|TRBJ2-7|NA
TGCAGCGTTGCAAGAGACCTGGAGGGCGGTACTGCGTACGAGCAGTACTTC
CSVARDLEGGTAYEQYF
>NA|TRBV5-1|TRBJ2-5|NA
TGCGCCAGCAGCTTCCTAGGGACCCAAGAGACCCAGTACTTC
CASSFLGTQETQYF
>NA|TRBV20-1|TRBJ2-1|NA
TGCAGTGCTACTAGTCCCCCGAAAAATGAGCAGTTCTTC
CSATSPPKNEQFF
>many|TRBV4-3|TRBJ2-7|NA
TGCGCCAGCAGCCAGTCGACCAACTCGTACGAGCAGTACTTC
CASSQSTNSYEQYF